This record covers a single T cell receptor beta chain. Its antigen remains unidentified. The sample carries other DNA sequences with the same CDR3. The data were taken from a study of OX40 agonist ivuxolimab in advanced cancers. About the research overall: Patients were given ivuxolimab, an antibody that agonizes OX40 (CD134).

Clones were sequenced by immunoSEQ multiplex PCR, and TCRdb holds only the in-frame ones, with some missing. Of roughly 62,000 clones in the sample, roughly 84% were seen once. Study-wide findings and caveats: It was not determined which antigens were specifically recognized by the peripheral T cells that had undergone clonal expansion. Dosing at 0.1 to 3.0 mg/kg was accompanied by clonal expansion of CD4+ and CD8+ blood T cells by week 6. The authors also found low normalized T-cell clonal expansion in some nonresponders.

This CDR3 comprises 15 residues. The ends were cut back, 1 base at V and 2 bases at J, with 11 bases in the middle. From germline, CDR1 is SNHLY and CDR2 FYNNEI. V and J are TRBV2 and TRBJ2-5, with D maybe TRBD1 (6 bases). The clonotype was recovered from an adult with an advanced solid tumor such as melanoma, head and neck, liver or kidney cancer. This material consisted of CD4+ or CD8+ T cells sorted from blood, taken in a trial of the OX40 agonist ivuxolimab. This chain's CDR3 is CASSEGAGAQETQYF. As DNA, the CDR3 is TGTGCCAGCAGTGAAGGGGCAGGGGCTCAAGAGACCCAGTACTTC.